This T cell receptor (beta chain) was retrieved from a study of blood T cells in healthy people across ages. A second PCR, run for about 7 to 12 cycles, used a sample-barcoded 5' primer plus a J-beta primer mix. Template switching added a 12-random-nucleotide identifier to every cDNA molecule. TCRdb re-derived calls from the 5' RACE reads in MiXCR, one entry per CDR3 protein. The sample yields 1.8 million or so distinct CDR3 sequences, roughly two fifths seen once. Germline loops: CDR1 SGHRS, CDR2 YFSETQ. V shed 3 bases and J 6 bases; nucleotides not matched to a gene: 10. The CDR3 consists of 16 residues. General study results and limits: Naive T cell percentage showed a strong correlation with the diversity of TCR beta. Researchers deemed the diversity estimates from one million T cells underestimates. In long-lived donors, naive CD4+ cell counts and diversity exceeded those of aged donors.

There are a few counts of this clonotype. Its antigen is not identified. The sequence was obtained from a human donor in good health. The V gene is TRBV5-1, the J gene TRBJ2-7; 12 nucleotides match TRBD2. The sample was blood. CDR3 in amino acids: CASSSLAGGPTTEQYF. The CDR3 region has the DNA TGCGCCAGCAGCTCCCTAGCGGGGGGGCCTACAACCGAGCAGTACTTC.